Following are 26 T cell receptor beta chains from one sample sequenced in a study of shared clonotypes between healthy human individuals. Generated by immunoSEQ multiplex PCR, the TCRdb table keeps only in-frame clones and is missing some. The sample lists 950,000 to 1,300,000 clones; around 76% were seen once. Material for sequencing was memory CD4+ T cells sorted from blood. The subset here: CD45RA-negative fraction. Receptor source: a man aged 18 to 29 in good health.

This chain joins TRBV7-2 and TRBJ2-5; 10 bases are a match to TRBD1. This CDR3 contains 16 residues. Germline CDR1 is SGHTA and CDR2 is FQGNSA. V shed 4 bases and J 2 bases; nucleotides not matched to a gene: 7. The CDR3 here is CASSSPGQGPQETQYF. CDR3 DNA: TGTGCCAGCAGCTCCCCGGGACAGGGGCCTCAAGAGACCCAGTACTTC. Full variable domain (rest looked up from reference TRBV7-2 and TRBJ2-5): GAGVSQSPSNKVTEKGKDVELRCDPISGHTALYWYRQSLGQGLEFLIYFQGNSAPDKSGLPSDRFSAERTGGSVSTLTIQRTQQEDSAVYLCASSSPGQGPQETQYFGPGTRLLVL.

This rearrangement joins TRBV5-1 to TRBJ2-1, with D possibly matching TRBD2 (5 bases). CDR3 size: 14 residues. Deletions cut 0 bases from V and 9 bases from J, with 13 bases between. CDR1 is SGHRS and CDR2 is YFSETQ in the germline V gene. The CDR3 is CASSLAGTEGEQFF. CDR3 bases: TGCGCCAGCAGCTTGGCCGGTACCGAGGGTGAGCAGTTCTTC.

This chain links TRBV5-1 with TRBJ1-6; TRBD1 might be the D (5 bases). Germline V gene lookup returns CDR1 SGHRS and CDR2 YFSETQ. The V end lost 4 bases, the J end lost 10 bases, and 15 bases lay between the germline ends. This CDR3 has 14 residues. The chain's CDR3 is CASSPTGWGSPLHF. For the CDR3, the DNA is TGCGCCAGCAGCCCTACGGGGTGGGGGTCACCCCTCCACTTT.

There are a few counts of this clone. V is TRBV2 and J is TRBJ1-1; no reliable D call. There are 14 residues in the CDR3. Germline CDR1 SNHLY, CDR2 FYNNEI. V lost 0 bases and J 10 bases, leaving 15 bases between the germline ends. This CDR3 reads CASSEAISSGLAFF. DNA of the CDR3: TGTGCCAGCAGTGAAGCGATCAGTTCCGGGTTAGCTTTCTTT.

This chain connects TRBV2 to TRBJ2-1; D tentatively reads TRBD1 or TRBD2 (5 bases each). CDR1 is SNHLY, CDR2 FYNNEI, per germline. Deletions cut 2 bases from V and 8 bases from J, with 16 bases between. The CDR3 contains 15 residues. CDR3 in amino acids: CASSERGDSLDEQFF. CDR3 bases: TGTGCCAGCAGTGAACGGGGCGACAGTTTAGATGAGCAGTTCTTC.

The chain employs TRBV28 and TRBJ2-5; D is perhaps TRBD1 (6 bases). V dropped 7 bases and J dropped 4 bases, with 16 bases sitting between them. The CDR3 consists of 14 residues. CDR1 and CDR2 from the germline V gene are MDHEN and SYDVKM. CDR3 in DNA: TGTGCCAGCAATCAACAGGGTTATCGAGAGACCCAGTACTTC. Translating it yields CASNQQGYRETQYF.

The CDR3 nucleotides are TGTGCCAGCAGCTTAGAGGGGAGGATTAGAGACACCATATATTTT. Translation: CASSLEGRIRDTIYF. The V and J genes are TRBV7-8 and TRBJ1-3, with a weak D call TRBD1 (5 bases). This CDR3 is built from 15 residues. The ends were cut back, 1 base at V and 8 bases at J, with 15 bases in the middle. The germline CDR1 and CDR2 sequences are SGHVS and FQNEAQ.

The chain couples TRBV2 to TRBJ2-7; D remains unclear. CDR1 is SNHLY and CDR2 is FYNNEI in the germline V gene. Trimming left V 4 bases short and J 2 bases short, with 9 bases between. This CDR3 has 13 residues. Written as DNA, the CDR3 is TGTGCCAGCAGTGTAGAGACCGCCTACGAGCAGTACTTC. It translates to CASSVETAYEQYF.

This chain connects TRBV12-1 to TRBJ2-7; TRBD2 reflects the table's D call only, with no check against the DNA. TRBV12-1 corresponds to a pseudogene. The CDR3 totals 14 residues. The CDR3 region has the DNA TGTGCCAGCAGCTTTAACGGGAGAGGCTACGAGCAGTACTTC. This encodes CASSFNGRGYEQYF.

At least ten counts were recorded for this clone. The J gene is TRBJ1-2, the V gene TRBV5-1; no clear D. Germline V gene data show CDR1 as SGHRS and CDR2 as YFSETQ. This CDR3 region has 14 residues. V lost 0 bases to trimming and J lost 3 bases, with 9 bases between them. The CDR3 region is CASSLVIMDYGYTF. In nucleotides, the CDR3 is TGCGCCAGCAGCTTGGTGATTATGGACTATGGCTACACCTTC.

The sample holds one count of this clone. This chain links TRBV12-5 with TRBJ2-3, with D unclear. This CDR3 is 12 amino acids long. From germline, CDR1 is LGHNT and CDR2 FRNRAP. Trimming took off 8 bases at V and 8 bases at J, with 14 bases between the two ends. The CDR3: CASSSPRVTQYF. CDR3 in DNA: TGTGCTAGTAGCTCCCCTCGCGTTACGCAGTATTTT.

This chain connects TRBV28 to TRBJ1-2; 9 positions agree with TRBD1. With 7 bases clipped from V and 7 bases from J, the junction kept 16 bases outside the gene matches. The CDR3 sequence is 16 residues long. Germline CDR1 is MDHEN and CDR2 is SYDVKM. The CDR3 here is CASISGTGRASTGYTF. The CDR3 DNA reads TGTGCCAGCATATCCGGGACAGGGAGAGCGTCCACTGGCTACACCTTC.

The J gene is TRBJ1-2, the V gene TRBV4-1; TRBD1 is a possible D gene (5 bases). This CDR3 has 14 amino acids. Germline loops: CDR1 MGHRA, CDR2 YSYEKL. Trimming shortened V by 4 bases and J by 4 bases, and 13 bases separated the two germline ends. The DNA for the CDR3 is TGCGCCAGCAGCCCTCGGGTGAGGGGCTATGGCTACACCTTC. Translated, it gives CASSPRVRGYGYTF.

The chain carries TRBV10-1 and TRBJ2-5, with D perhaps TRBD1 or TRBD2 (5 bases each). The ends were cut back, 5 bases at V and 4 bases at J, with 17 bases in the middle. Germline V CDR1 and CDR2: WNHNN, SYGVQD (reference sequence). CDR3 length equals 15 residues. CDR3 region: CASSSNRDLGETQYF. Here the CDR3 DNA reads TGCGCCAGCAGTAGCAATCGGGACCTAGGAGAGACCCAGTACTTC.

The rearrangement uses TRBV29-1 and TRBJ2-7, with D perhaps TRBD1 (6 bases). This CDR3 is built from 12 residues. Deletions cut 6 bases from V and 4 bases from J, with 13 bases between. CDR1 is SQVTM and CDR2 is ANQGSEA in the germline V gene. CDR3: CSVADRAYEQYF. The CDR3 bases are TGCAGCGTAGCGGACAGAGCGTACGAGCAGTACTTC.

This clone has more than one count but fewer than ten. V and J are TRBV6-6 and TRBJ1-6, with 8 bases aligning to TRBD1. The CDR3 runs to 15 residues. Losses at the gene ends were 0 bases for V and 10 bases for J; bases not matched to a gene: 5. CDR1 and CDR2 (germline): MNHNY, SVGAGI (reference sequence). The CDR3 bases are TGTGCCAGCAGTTACTCGCAGGGGGCTGACTCACCCCTCCACTTT. Amino acid sequence: CASSYSQGADSPLHF.

The chain uses TRBV18 and TRBJ2-7; D tentatively reads TRBD1 or TRBD2 (5 bases each). V lost 3 bases and J lost 5, with 17 bases in between. This CDR3 has 15 residues. CDR1 is KGHSH, CDR2 LQKENI, per germline. The CDR3 DNA sequence: TGTGCCAGCTCACCTCCAGGGTTTTTGGGGGACGAGCAGTACTTC. It is translated as CASSPPGFLGDEQYF.

The V call is TRBV13, the J call TRBJ2-1, with TRBD2 matching 14 bases. V lost 5 bases, J lost 9 bases, and 12 bases stayed unmatched. In germline, CDR1 is PRHDT, CDR2 FYEKMQ (reference sequence). The CDR3 has 17 residues. The CDR3 nucleotides read TGTGCCAGCAGCCCCACTACTAGACTAGCGGGGGGGGCTGAGCAGTTCTTC. Amino acid sequence: CASSPTTRLAGGAEQFF.

This clone turned up a few times. The chain carries TRBV6-1 and TRBJ2-2; D tentatively reads TRBD1 or TRBD2 (5 bases each). From germline, CDR1 is MNHNS and CDR2 SASEGT. The CDR3 contains 13 residues. Trimming removed 7 bases at V and 6 bases at J, with 12 bases between. CDR3 residues: CASIGRGAGELFF. CDR3 in DNA: TGTGCCAGCATTGGGCGAGGGGCCGGGGAGCTGTTTTTT.

The V call is TRBV10-3, the J call TRBJ1-2, with TRBD1 identical over 11 bases. This CDR3 comprises 15 residues. With V trimmed by 1 base and J by 8 bases, 6 bases remained unmatched. Germline CDR1 is ENHRY and CDR2 is SYGVKD. The CDR3 region is CAISEWGDRGRGYTF. The CDR3 nucleotides are TGTGCCATCAGTGAGTGGGGGGACAGGGGGAGAGGCTACACCTTC.

This clone turned up a few times. This chain links TRBV11-2 with TRBJ1-1; possibly TRBD1 for D (5 bases). The ends were cut back, 5 bases at V and 4 bases at J, with 14 bases in the middle. This CDR3 is 14 amino acids long. Germline V lookup: CDR1 SGHAT, CDR2 FQNNGV. CDR3 in amino acids: CASSTSAQGTEAFF. Here the CDR3 DNA reads TGTGCCAGCAGCACAAGCGCCCAGGGCACTGAAGCTTTCTTT.

The genes are TRBV11-2 and TRBJ1-1, with D unresolved. The CDR3 contains 14 residues. Trimming took 4 bases from V and 1 from J, leaving 10 bases between them. From germline, CDR1 is SGHAT and CDR2 FQNNGV. For the CDR3, the DNA is TGTGCCAGCAGCTCCCCCATTTGGAACACTGAAGCTTTCTTT. It yields the protein CASSSPIWNTEAFF.

The J gene is TRBJ2-7, the V gene TRBV5-5; D ambiguous. The germline gives CDR1 SGHKS, CDR2 YYEKEE (reference sequence). There are 11 residues in the CDR3. Trimming left V 4 bases short and J 5 bases short, with 7 bases between. The CDR3 region is CASSEFHEQYF. The CDR3 nucleotides read TGTGCCAGCAGCGAGTTCCACGAGCAGTACTTC.

The genes are TRBV7-9 and TRBJ2-7; unclear D gene. This CDR3 contains 16 residues. Germline assignment: CDR1 SEHNR and CDR2 FQNEAQ (reference sequence). Trimming took 3 bases from V and 5 from J, leaving 20 bases between them. The DNA of the CDR3 is TGTGCCAGCAGCTTTTACGTATCGAGAGGTGGCAACGAGCAGTACTTC. It codes for CASSFYVSRGGNEQYF.

Points on this clone: Other DNA sequences within the sample encode an identical CDR3. V usage is TRBV5-1 and J usage is TRBJ2-7; either TRBD1 or TRBD2 may supply D (5 bases each). Looked up from germline, CDR1 is SGHRS and CDR2 is YFSETQ. There are 12 residues in the CDR3. V shed 5 bases and J shed 1 base, with 7 bases lying between them. CDR3 residues: CASREGSYEQYF. For the CDR3, the DNA is TGCGCCAGCAGAGAGGGGTCCTACGAGCAGTACTTC.

The V call is TRBV9, the J call TRBJ1-6, with D maybe TRBD1 (5 bases). CDR1 is SGDLS, CDR2 YYNGEE, per germline. This CDR3 is built from 15 residues. Trimming took 1 base from V and 4 from J, leaving 9 bases between them. CDR3 bases: TGTGCCAGCAGCGTAAGTGGGGCGTATAATTCACCCCTCCACTTT. This encodes CASSVSGAYNSPLHF.